The clone carrying this T cell receptor (beta chain) has a single count. Trimming at V came to 4 bases and at J to 6 bases, leaving 11 bases not matched to a gene. Germline assignment: CDR1 SGHRS and CDR2 YFSETQ. This CDR3 is 16 amino acids long. The data stem from a study of blood T cell repertoires in COVID-19. Study information: T cells, B-cell-depleted T cells, or PBMCs supplied cDNA or gDNA.

Seattle patients were enrolled during active infection and followed longitudinally. Methods used by the authors: Estimated nucleated cell counts came from reference gene primer amplification. TCRdb keeps only in-frame clones here, not all; method: immunoSEQ multiplex PCR. The V and J calls and clone size are taken from that table; D and trimming were inferred from the DNA. The table includes roughly 350,000 clones, over 70% detected once. This receptor was obtained from a woman in her 50s with COVID-19, enrolled during active disease. The sequencing input was peripheral blood. The chain combines TRBV5-1 with TRBJ2-1; 9 nucleotides line up with TRBD1. The CDR3 DNA reads as TGCGCCAGCAGCCCTAGCGTGACAGGGGGGTTCAATGAGCAGTTCTTC. Amino acid sequence: CASSPSVTGGFNEQFF.